This TCR beta chain was recovered during a study of T cells after posttransplantation cyclophosphamide. A note on this clone: What it binds is not known.

Controls had myeloablative marrow grafts with methotrexate and calcineurin inhibitor, sampled at 1 year. Notes on the study in general: Skin or GI-infiltrating T cells shared few TRB sequences with blood. Recipient CMV seropositivity and CMV reactivation strongly tracked TRB clonality. Donor CD8+ memory clones often dominated recipient blood repertoires at later times.

The germline V gene has CDR1 MNHEY and CDR2 SVGAGI. CDR3 size: 13 residues. V was trimmed by 2 bases and J by 6 bases, leaving 10 bases between them. Using immunoSEQ multiplex PCR, the repertoire was profiled, and TCRdb retains in-frame clones only, with some absent. The table records some 10,000 clones, roughly 88% of them present only once. This material consisted of PBMCs, taken after an allogeneic stem cell transplant with a calcineurin inhibitor and methotrexate. This chain uses TRBV6-5 with TRBJ1-2; the D gene is possibly TRBD1 (5 bases). The receptor was derived from a young adult male patient who received an allogeneic stem cell transplant from an unrelated donor, was CMV-positive, and had no GVHD. Some T cells may be the graft donor's. This CDR3 is CASSYRGTNGYTF. CDR3 sequence (DNA): TGTGCCAGCAGTTACAGGGGAACGAATGGCTACACCTTC.